These 26 T cell receptor beta chains originate from one sample sequenced in a study of cytomegalovirus exposure and HLA in healthy donors. PCR employed 60 Vbeta and 13 Jbeta primers. The table came from immunoSEQ multiplex PCR; TCRdb's copy has only in-frame clones and leaves some out. The sample contains fewer than 180,000 clones, about three fifths of which appear only once. Sequenced material: PBMCs. Every receptor here comes from a woman aged 60-75 years in good health and CMV-seropositive.

Only a few counts were recorded for this clone. The rearrangement joins TRBV4-1 to TRBJ2-1; 9 bases line up with TRBD2. CDR3 length equals 15 residues. The V segment lost 5 bases and the J segment 4 bases; nucleotides outside the gene matches: 6. Germline-derived CDR1 and CDR2 are MGHRA and YSYEKL. The CDR3 coding sequence is TGCGCCAGCAGCGAAGGACTAGCGCCTTACAATGAGCAGTTCTTC. This gives the protein CASSEGLAPYNEQFF.

This clone was seen ten or more times. The V and J genes are TRBV7-9 and TRBJ1-4; 10 nucleotides match TRBD1. The germline gives CDR1 SEHNR, CDR2 FQNEAQ (reference sequence). This CDR3 is built from 15 residues. V shed 0 bases and J 5 bases; nucleotides not matched to a gene: 0. This chain's CDR3 is CASSLATGGNEKLFF. Here the CDR3 DNA reads TGTGCCAGCAGCTTAGCGACAGGGGGCAATGAAAAACTGTTTTTT.

The J gene is TRBJ2-5, the V gene TRBV28; D is perhaps TRBD2 (6 bases). This CDR3 region has 15 residues. Per the germline V gene, CDR1 is MDHEN and CDR2 is SYDVKM. Trimming removed 5 bases at V and 5 bases at J, with 18 bases between. The CDR3 loop is CASSTFLGSGETQYF. CDR3 DNA: TGTGCCAGCAGTACCTTTCTCGGGAGCGGGGAGACCCAGTACTTC.

The chain joins TRBV10-3 to TRBJ1-2; a weak D match, TRBD1 (5 bases). This CDR3 region has 14 residues. The ends were cut back, 2 bases at V and 8 bases at J, with 15 bases in the middle. Germline V gives CDR1 ENHRY, CDR2 SYGVKD. The CDR3, as DNA: TGTGCCATCAGTGAGGACAGTTTTAGTCGGGGCTACACCTTC. Protein sequence: CAISEDSFSRGYTF.

For the CDR3, the DNA is TGCAGCGTTGTCCAACTAGCGGATAGCACAGATACGCAGTATTTT. Translation gives CSVVQLADSTDTQYF. V and J are TRBV29-1 and TRBJ2-3; 8 bases line up with TRBD2. Germline V gene lookup returns CDR1 SQVTM and CDR2 ANQGSEA. The CDR3 has 15 amino acids. The ends lost 4 bases at V and 0 bases at J; junction bases unmatched: 6.

The chain uses TRBV5-1 and TRBJ2-7, with TRBD2 identical over 8 bases. Germline V gene lookup returns CDR1 SGHRS and CDR2 YFSETQ. The CDR3 is made up of 14 amino acids. V was clipped by 2 bases and J by 5 bases; unmatched bases: 6. The CDR3: CASSFSGSTHEQYF. The CDR3 DNA follows: TGCGCCAGCAGCTTCAGCGGGAGTACCCACGAGCAGTACTTC. The full variable domain, its missing parts supplied by reference TRBV5-1 and TRBJ2-7, is KAGVTQTPRYLIKTRGQQVTLSCSPISGHRSVSWYQQTPGQGLQFLFEYFSETQRNKGNFPGRFSGRQFSNSRSEMNVSTLELGDSALYLCASSFSGSTHEQYFGPGTRLTVT.

This chain joins TRBV28 and TRBJ2-5; 7 bases map to TRBD2. Germline CDR1 reads MDHEN; CDR2 reads SYDVKM. V gave up 4 bases and J gave up 5 bases; unmatched junction bases: 10. This CDR3 comprises 15 residues. The CDR3 region is CASSSPRTSWETQYF. For the CDR3, the DNA is TGTGCCAGCAGTTCTCCTCGGACTAGTTGGGAGACCCAGTACTTC.

The chain has TRBV4-3 and TRBJ2-7, with 11 bases lining up with TRBD2. Trimming at V came to 0 bases and at J to 9 bases, leaving 10 bases not matched to a gene. CDR3 size: 16 residues. Germline loops: CDR1 LGHNA, CDR2 YSLEER. DNA of the CDR3: TGCGCCAGCAGCCAAGATCTAGCGGGAGGCTTCCAGGCGCAGTACTTC. It codes for CASSQDLAGGFQAQYF.

This chain uses TRBV4-1 with TRBJ2-3; no clear D gene. The CDR3 is made up of 16 amino acids. The germline CDR1 and CDR2 sequences are MGHRA and YSYEKL. Trimming cost V 0 bases and J 4 bases, with 14 bases left between them. The CDR3 coding sequence is TGCGCCAGCAGCCAAGATCTCCTACTCTCCTCAGATACGCAGTATTTT. The encoded protein is CASSQDLLLSSDTQYF.

This clone was observed a few times. V is TRBV30 and J is TRBJ2-3, with TRBD1 as a possible D gene (5 bases). Looked up from germline, CDR1 is GTSNPN and CDR2 is SVGIG (reference sequence). The ends were cut back, 4 bases at V and 11 bases at J, with 13 bases in the middle. The CDR3 is made up of 11 amino acids. The CDR3 sequence is CAWNAGDRQYF. CDR3 coding DNA: TGTGCCTGGAATGCTGGAGACAGGCAGTATTTT. Full variable domain (missing parts from reference TRBV30 and TRBJ2-3): SQTIHQWPATLVQPVGSPLSLECTVEGTSNPNLYWYRQAAGRGLQLLFYSVGIGQISSEVPQNLSASRPQDRQFILSSKKLLLSDSGFYLCAWNAGDRQYFGPGTRLTVL.

DNA for the CDR3: TGTGCCTGGACCCCGGGACAGGGGCAAGAGACCCAGTACTTC. Translating gives CAWTPGQGQETQYF. This sequence joins TRBV30 and TRBJ2-5; 10 bases are shared with TRBD1. Germline V gives CDR1 GTSNPN, CDR2 SVGIG (reference sequence). Trimming took 4 bases from V and 2 from J; bases not matched to a gene: 4. This CDR3 has 14 amino acids.

In nucleotides, the CDR3 is TGTGCCAGCAGCTTAGGGAGCGACGGCTACACCTTC. It is translated as CASSLGSDGYTF. The rearrangement joins TRBV7-9 to TRBJ1-2; unclear D gene. The CDR3 covers 12 residues. Trimming pared 1 base from V and 8 bases from J, leaving 8 bases between. From germline, CDR1 is SEHNR and CDR2 FQNEAQ (reference sequence).

The chain is built from TRBV6-6 and TRBJ1-1; D is possibly TRBD1 (5 bases). The CDR3 has 16 amino acids. V dropped 0 bases and J dropped 0 bases, with 11 bases sitting between them. In germline, CDR1 is MNHNY, CDR2 SVGAGI (reference sequence). The CDR3 region has the DNA TGTGCCAGCAGTTACTCGAAGGGAGGGGTGAACACTGAAGCTTTCTTT. The encoded protein is CASSYSKGGVNTEAFF.

The CDR3 DNA follows: TGTGCCAGCAGCCTAAGCGGGATCGCAGATACGCAGTATTTT. Translated: CASSLSGIADTQYF. The chain uses TRBV9 and TRBJ2-3; 7 bases align to TRBD2. Unmatched junction bases numbered 6, after V lost 4 bases and J lost 4 bases. This CDR3 comprises 14 residues. Germline V gene data show CDR1 as SGDLS and CDR2 as YYNGEE.

The chain employs TRBV28 and TRBJ2-5; possibly TRBD2 for D (6 bases). The germline V gene encodes CDR1 MDHEN and CDR2 SYDVKM. CDR3 size: 15 residues. Trimming stripped 3 bases from V and 11 bases from J, with 22 bases between. This CDR3 is CASSLALARPGEQYF. The CDR3 DNA reads as TGTGCCAGCAGTTTGGCCCTAGCGCGTCCTGGAGAGCAGTACTTC. Complete variable domain (other parts from reference TRBV28 and TRBJ2-5): DVKVTQSSRYLVKRTGEKVFLECVQDMDHENMFWYRQDPGLGLRLIYFSYDVKMKEKGDIPEGYSVSREKKERFSLILESASTNQTSMYLCASSLALARPGEQYFGPGTRLLVL.

The chain links TRBV9 to TRBJ2-5, with 8 bases lining up with TRBD2. The CDR3 is 14 residues long. In germline, CDR1 is SGDLS, CDR2 YYNGEE. V lost 4 bases to trimming and J lost 4 bases; unmatched junction nucleotides: 6. CDR3 DNA: TGTGCCAGCAGCCCACCAGCGGGAGTAGAGACCCAGTACTTC. Protein: CASSPPAGVETQYF.

The gene calls are TRBV7-8 and TRBJ2-1; 10 bases align to TRBD2. V dropped 4 bases and J dropped 5; count of bases not matched to a gene: 5. In germline, CDR1 is SGHVS, CDR2 FQNEAQ. The CDR3 totals 15 residues. Here the CDR3 DNA reads TGTGCCAGCAGCTCTAGCGGGAGTCCCCACAATGAGCAGTTCTTC. Its protein product is CASSSSGSPHNEQFF.

The rearrangement links TRBV28 to TRBJ1-1; TRBD1 is a possible D gene (6 bases). The length of the CDR3 is 13 residues. Trimming cost V 4 bases and J 6 bases, with 12 bases left between them. From germline, CDR1 is MDHEN and CDR2 SYDVKM. The CDR3 bases are TGTGCCAGCAGTTCCCAGGGGATGGCTGAAGCTTTCTTT. Its translation is CASSSQGMAEAFF.

This CDR3 reads CASSLPSGTGELFF. CDR3 coding DNA: TGTGCCAGCAGCTTACCGTCGGGCACCGGGGAGCTGTTTTTT. The chain joins TRBV5-5 to TRBJ2-2; D is ambiguous. The germline gives CDR1 SGHKS, CDR2 YYEKEE (reference sequence). This CDR3 is 14 amino acids long. V lost 2 bases and J 4 bases, leaving 9 bases between the germline ends.

The chain joins TRBV7-9 to TRBJ1-2; D is uncertain. This CDR3 contains 13 residues. Germline V CDR1 and CDR2: SEHNR, FQNEAQ (reference sequence). Trimming left V 7 bases short and J 4 bases short, with 13 bases between. CDR3 in amino acids: CASNPGFAYGYTF. The CDR3 DNA reads TGTGCCAGCAACCCCGGTTTCGCCTATGGCTACACCTTC.

The J gene is TRBJ2-1, the V gene TRBV19; D is possibly TRBD1 (5 bases). The CDR3 has 12 amino acids. Germline assignment: CDR1 LNHDA and CDR2 SQIVND (reference sequence). Trimming removed 10 bases from V and 4 bases from J, with 11 bases in between. In DNA, the CDR3 is TGTGCCACCACGGACACTTACAATGAGCAGTTCTTC. The encoded protein is CATTDTYNEQFF.

The chain employs TRBV7-3 and TRBJ2-7; 8 bases fit TRBD1. Germline CDR1 SGHTA, CDR2 FQGTGA. Trimming at V came to 2 bases and at J to 3 bases, leaving 3 bases not matched to a gene. The CDR3 covers 14 residues. The CDR3 is CASSLGQGHYEQYF. The CDR3 DNA reads as TGTGCCAGCAGCTTAGGACAGGGCCACTACGAGCAGTACTTC.

The chain couples TRBV27 to TRBJ2-1, with D hard to call. Germline V gives CDR1 MNHEY, CDR2 SMNVEV (reference sequence). Trimming left V 2 bases short and J 0 bases short, with 11 bases between. This CDR3 spans 16 amino acids. CDR3 residues: CASSLVVRNSYNEQFF. As DNA, the CDR3 is TGTGCCAGCAGTTTAGTTGTGCGAAACTCCTACAATGAGCAGTTCTTC.

J is TRBJ2-1 and V is TRBV28; D might be TRBD2 (5 bases). This CDR3 contains 17 residues. CDR1 is MDHEN, CDR2 SYDVKM, per germline. Trimming removed 4 bases from V and 2 bases from J, with 18 bases in between. This CDR3 is CASSSSRRFGTYNEQFF. The DNA for the CDR3 is TGTGCCAGCAGTTCTAGCCGACGCTTTGGGACCTACAATGAGCAGTTCTTC.

V gene TRBV7-2 combines with J gene TRBJ1-2, with 12 bases identical to TRBD1. Germline V CDR1 and CDR2: SGHTA, FQGNSA. This CDR3 region has 16 residues. Trimming cost V 4 bases and J 7 bases; bases outside gene matches: 10. As DNA, the CDR3 is TGTGCCAGCAGCTCATCCTCCGGGACAGGGGGCGTTGGCTACACCTTC. Its translation: CASSSSSGTGGVGYTF.

Points on this clone: The junction does not match germline at one end; this may be a read error. V and J are TRBV30 and TRBJ1-3, with D hard to call. Germline-derived CDR1 and CDR2 are GTSNPN and SVGIG (reference sequence). There are 11 residues in the CDR3. In DNA, the CDR3 is TGTGCCTGGGTGATGGGCCAAGTGTGCTCATTT. As protein: CAWVMGQVCSF.